This TCR beta chain is drawn from a study of blood T cell repertoires in COVID-19. Study context: Donors in the United States, Italy and Spain gave samples during acute or convalescent COVID-19.

V lost 1 base, J lost 4 bases, and 13 bases lay in between. The CDR3 loop spans 16 amino acids. Per the germline V gene, CDR1 is SGHAT and CDR2 is FQNNGV. Clinical histories supplied by participants themselves formed the basis of cohort assignment. Two consecutive negative NP/OP PCR tests, clearance, or resolved symptoms defined Cohort 3 recovery. TCRdb's table, derived via immunoSEQ multiplex PCR, lists solely in-frame clones and lacks some. The repertoire holds roughly 350,000 clones, with 92% as singletons. The clonotype was recovered from a woman in her 30s who had recovered from COVID-19. V is TRBV11-2 and J is TRBJ2-2; a possible D gene is TRBD2 (5 bases). The source material was PBMCs or T cells enriched from blood (not recorded which). CDR3 sequence (DNA): TGTGCCAGCAGCTTAGTGGAGCGGTCGGTCACCGGGGAGCTGTTTTTT. It codes for CASSLVERSVTGELFF.